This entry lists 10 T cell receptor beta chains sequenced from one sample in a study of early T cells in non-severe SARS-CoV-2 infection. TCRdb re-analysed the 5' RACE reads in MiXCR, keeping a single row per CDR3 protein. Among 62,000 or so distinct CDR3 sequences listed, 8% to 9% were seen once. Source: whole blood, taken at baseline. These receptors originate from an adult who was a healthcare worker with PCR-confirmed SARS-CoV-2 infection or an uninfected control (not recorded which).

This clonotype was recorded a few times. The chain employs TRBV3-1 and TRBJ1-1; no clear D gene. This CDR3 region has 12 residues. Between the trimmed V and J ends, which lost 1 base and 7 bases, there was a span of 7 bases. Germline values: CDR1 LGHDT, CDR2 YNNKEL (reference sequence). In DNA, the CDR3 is TGTGCCAGCAGCCAAGCGGGAGGTGAAGCTTTCTTT. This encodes CASSQAGGEAFF. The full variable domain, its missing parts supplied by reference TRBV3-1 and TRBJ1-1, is DTAVSQTPKYLVTQMGNDKSIKCEQNLGHDTMYWYKQDSKKFLKIMFSYNNKELIINETVPNRFSPKSPDKAHLNLHINSLELGDSAVYFCASSQAGGEAFFGQGTRLTVV.

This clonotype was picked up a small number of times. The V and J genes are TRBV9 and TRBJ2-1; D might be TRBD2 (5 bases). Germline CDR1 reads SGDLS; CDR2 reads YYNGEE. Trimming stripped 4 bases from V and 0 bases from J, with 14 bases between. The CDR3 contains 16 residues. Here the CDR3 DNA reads TGTGCCAGCAGCACCCGACTACCCAGCTCCTACAATGAGCAGTTCTTC. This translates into CASSTRLPSSYNEQFF.

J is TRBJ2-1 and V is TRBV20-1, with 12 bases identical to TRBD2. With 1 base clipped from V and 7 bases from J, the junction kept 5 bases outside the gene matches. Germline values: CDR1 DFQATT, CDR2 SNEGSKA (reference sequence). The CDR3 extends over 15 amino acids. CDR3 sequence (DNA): TGCAGTGCTAGAGTGACTAGCGGGAGTTATAATGAGCAGTTCTTC. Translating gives CSARVTSGSYNEQFF.

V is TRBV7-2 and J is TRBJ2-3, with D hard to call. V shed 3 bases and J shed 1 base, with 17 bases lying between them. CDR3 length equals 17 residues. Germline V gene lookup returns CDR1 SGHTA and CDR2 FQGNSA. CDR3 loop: CASSFALSIWGTDTQYF. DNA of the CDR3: TGTGCCAGCAGCTTCGCTCTTAGTATCTGGGGCACAGATACGCAGTATTTT.

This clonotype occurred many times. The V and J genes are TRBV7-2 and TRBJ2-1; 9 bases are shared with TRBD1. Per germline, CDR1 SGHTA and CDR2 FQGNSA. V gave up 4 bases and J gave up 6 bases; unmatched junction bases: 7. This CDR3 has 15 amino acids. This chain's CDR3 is CASSWGQGGLNEQFF. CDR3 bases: TGTGCCAGCAGCTGGGGACAGGGTGGGCTCAATGAGCAGTTCTTC.

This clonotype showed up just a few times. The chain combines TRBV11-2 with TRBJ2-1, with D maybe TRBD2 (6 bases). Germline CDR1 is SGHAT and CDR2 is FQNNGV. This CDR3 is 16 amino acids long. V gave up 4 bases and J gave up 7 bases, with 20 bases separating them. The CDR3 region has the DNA TGTGCCAGCAGCTCACCCGGGAGAAAGGATCGAAATGAGCAGTTCTTC. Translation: CASSSPGRKDRNEQFF.

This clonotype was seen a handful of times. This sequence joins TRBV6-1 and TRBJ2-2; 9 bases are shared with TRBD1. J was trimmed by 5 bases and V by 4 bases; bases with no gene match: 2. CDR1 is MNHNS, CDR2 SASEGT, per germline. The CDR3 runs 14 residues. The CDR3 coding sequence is TGTGCCAGCAGTGGAGACAGGGGGACCGGGGAGCTGTTTTTT. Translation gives CASSGDRGTGELFF.

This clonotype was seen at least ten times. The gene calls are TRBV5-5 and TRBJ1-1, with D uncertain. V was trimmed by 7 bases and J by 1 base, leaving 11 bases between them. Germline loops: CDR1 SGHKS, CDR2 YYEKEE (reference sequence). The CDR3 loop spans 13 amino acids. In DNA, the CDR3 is TGTGCCAGCCTGTGGGTGGCGAACACTGAAGCTTTCTTT. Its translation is CASLWVANTEAFF.

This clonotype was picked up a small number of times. CDR3 in DNA: TGTGCCAGCAGGCCTATACAGGGCCAGGGGGTCAATGAGCAGTTCTTC. Translation: CASRPIQGQGVNEQFF. The rearrangement joins TRBV6-5 to TRBJ2-1, with TRBD1 identical over 7 bases. V trimming: 6 bases; J trimming: 6 bases; junction bases outside the gene matches: 14. The CDR3 has 16 amino acids. Germline-derived CDR1 and CDR2 are MNHEY and SVGAGI.

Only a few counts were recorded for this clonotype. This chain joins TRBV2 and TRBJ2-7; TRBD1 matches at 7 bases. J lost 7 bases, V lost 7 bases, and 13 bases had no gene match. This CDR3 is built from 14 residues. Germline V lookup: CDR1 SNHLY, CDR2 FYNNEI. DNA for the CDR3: TGTGCCAGCAAGGGGGCGGCCCCCCCGGGAGAGCAGTACTTC. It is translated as CASKGAAPPGEQYF.